Each of the 28 T cell receptor beta chains below was sequenced from the same sample in a study of T cell repertoires in cytomegalovirus infection. These receptors are not linked to any known antigen. TCRdb re-called the reads through MiXCR, storing one row per CDR3 protein. The table shows around 300,000 distinct CDR3 sequences, with about 25% occurring only once. The sequencing here drew on cultured PBMCs, taken from culture after CMV antigen stimulation. The receptors stem from a human donor in good health (CMV status not recorded). Some clones in this sample may be carry-over from other donors' samples.

This clonotype came up many times. The V and J genes are TRBV11-3 and TRBJ2-1; TRBD2 agrees at 12 bases. Germline V CDR1 and CDR2: SGHNT, YENEEA. CDR3 size: 17 residues. V dropped 3 bases and J dropped 3; count of bases not matched to a gene: 6. For the CDR3, the DNA is TGTGCCAGCAGCTTTCGTCCACTAGCGGGAGGCTACAATGAGCAGTTCTTC. Its protein product is CASSFRPLAGGYNEQFF.

The table lists this clonotype with many counts. The chain recombines TRBV7-6 with TRBJ1-6, with a weak D call TRBD1 (6 bases). The V end was cut by 6 bases, the J end by 7 bases, with 19 bases between. Per the germline V gene, CDR1 is SGHVS and CDR2 is FNYEAQ. This CDR3 has 16 amino acids. The CDR3 is CASSLMSGAPNSPLHF. The CDR3 DNA is TGTGCCAGCAGTCTAATGTCGGGGGCGCCAAATTCACCCCTCCACTTT. The whole variable domain, filled in from reference TRBV7-6 and TRBJ1-6, reads GAGVSQSPRYKVTKRGQDVALRCDPISGHVSLYWYRQALGQGPEFLTYFNYEAQQDKSGLPNDRFSAERPEGSISTLTIQRTEQRDSAMYRCASSLMSGAPNSPLHFGNGTRLTVT.

The chain combines TRBV19 with TRBJ1-1; no definite D call. The CDR3 runs to 12 residues. Germline CDR1 is LNHDA and CDR2 is SQIVND (reference sequence). The V end was cut by 6 bases, the J end by 0 bases, with 5 bases between. Here the CDR3 reads CASRRVNTEAFF. The CDR3 coding sequence is TGTGCCAGTAGACGGGTGAACACTGAAGCTTTCTTT.

The chain links TRBV9 to TRBJ1-3; no definite D call. Germline CDR1 and CDR2: SGDLS and YYNGEE. There are 14 residues in the CDR3. Trimming removed 5 bases at V and 0 bases at J, with 9 bases between. DNA of the CDR3: TGTGCCAGCAGGGGGTCAAACTCTGGAAACACCATATATTTT. Protein sequence: CASRGSNSGNTIYF.

The V call is TRBV6-8, the J call TRBJ2-5; D is undetermined. The ends were cut back, 2 bases at V and 8 bases at J, with 12 bases in the middle. This CDR3 contains 13 residues. Germline V CDR1 and CDR2: MNHGY, SAAAGT. The CDR3 region has the DNA TGTGCCAGCAGTTACGGGTCCGGCGGTACCCAGTACTTC. Amino acids: CASSYGSGGTQYF.

This clonotype came up a few times. The V gene is TRBV5-5, the J gene TRBJ1-2; possible D gene TRBD1, 5 bases. The V end was cut by 6 bases, the J end by 0 bases, with 18 bases between. The CDR3 contains 16 residues. In germline, CDR1 is SGHKS, CDR2 YYEKEE (reference sequence). The CDR3 DNA sequence: TGTGCCAGCACCCCACTTGGACAAGGGCCTAACTATGGCTACACCTTC. Translating it yields CASTPLGQGPNYGYTF.

This clonotype was recorded a few times. The chain recombines TRBV4-2 with TRBJ2-7, with 12 positions matching TRBD2. The CDR3 is 18 residues long. The J segment lost 2 bases and the V segment lost 1 base, leaving 9 bases of the junction unmatched. Germline values: CDR1 LGHNA, CDR2 YNFKEQ. The CDR3 DNA follows: TGTGCCAGCAGCCAAGCTCTGACCACTAGCGGGAGGACCTACGAGCAGTACTTC. Translated: CASSQALTTSGRTYEQYF.

The sample holds many counts of this clonotype. V usage is TRBV7-3 and J usage is TRBJ2-1; 11 positions agree with TRBD2. From germline, CDR1 is SGHTA and CDR2 FQGTGA. Trimming removed 5 bases from V and 10 bases from J; junction bases left unmatched: 13. CDR3 length: 16 residues. CDR3 nucleotides: TGTGCCAGCAGCCGTACTAGCGGGAGTAACCTGAGAGAGCAGTTCTTC. Translated: CASSRTSGSNLREQFF.

The chain couples TRBV20-1 to TRBJ1-5; TRBD1 matches at 7 bases. Per the germline V gene, CDR1 is DFQATT and CDR2 is SNEGSKA (reference sequence). The CDR3 length is 13 residues. V shed 3 bases and J 9 bases; nucleotides not matched to a gene: 8. The CDR3 sequence is CSASPGGYWPQHF. The CDR3 DNA follows: TGCAGTGCTAGCCCAGGGGGGTATTGGCCCCAGCATTTT.

This clonotype was observed a few times. The rearrangement joins TRBV15 to TRBJ1-1, with D hard to call. V lost 2 bases and J lost 6, with 16 bases in between. CDR3 length: 15 residues. Germline CDR1 and CDR2: LNHNV and YYDKDF (reference sequence). The CDR3 DNA is TGTGCCACCAGCAGACCGGCCCCAAAGGCCTCTGAAGCTTTCTTT. Its translation: CATSRPAPKASEAFF.

The CDR3 reads CASRDSEARGNQPQHF. CDR3 sequence (DNA): TGTGCCAGCAGGGATTCGGAAGCTAGAGGAAATCAGCCCCAGCATTTT. The gene calls are TRBV5-6 and TRBJ1-5; no clear D. Trimming shortened V by 5 bases and J by 4 bases, and 19 bases separated the two germline ends. This CDR3 spans 16 amino acids. Germline V gene data show CDR1 as SGHDT and CDR2 as YYEEEE.

This clonotype was seen only once. V is TRBV20-1 and J is TRBJ2-1; D assignment may be TRBD1 or TRBD2 (5 bases each). CDR1 DFQATT and CDR2 SNEGSKA come from the germline V gene (reference sequence). This CDR3 is built from 13 residues. The germline V and J ends were trimmed by 8 bases and 6 bases, with 17 bases remaining between them. Here the CDR3 DNA reads TGCAGTCCGCAGGGACCGCCGAGCAATGAGCAGTTCTTC. As protein: CSPQGPPSNEQFF.

The CDR3: CASSLEGQGAEAFF. CDR3 bases: TGTGCCAGCAGCTTAGAGGGACAGGGGGCTGAAGCTTTCTTT. The chain couples TRBV7-2 to TRBJ1-1; 11 nucleotides agree with TRBD1. Germline V gives CDR1 SGHTA, CDR2 FQGNSA. Losses at the gene ends were 1 base for V and 6 bases for J; bases not matched to a gene: 1. The CDR3 spans 14 residues.

A few counts support this clonotype. This chain connects TRBV4-1 to TRBJ1-1, with D possibly matching TRBD1 (5 bases). Germline loops: CDR1 MGHRA, CDR2 YSYEKL. The CDR3 loop spans 15 amino acids. Trimming left V 6 bases short and J 3 bases short, with 17 bases between. This CDR3 is CASSHRPGADTEAFF. CDR3 nucleotide sequence: TGCGCCAGCAGTCACCGACCTGGGGCGGACACTGAAGCTTTCTTT.

This clonotype appeared many times. The gene calls are TRBV9 and TRBJ1-2; TRBD1 matches 9 bases. CDR3 length equals 15 residues. The V and J ends lost 3 bases and 0 bases, in that order; junction bases with no gene match: 3. Germline V gene lookup returns CDR1 SGDLS and CDR2 YYNGEE. The CDR3: CASSARDRANYGYTF. The CDR3 bases are TGTGCCAGCAGCGCGCGGGACAGGGCTAACTATGGCTACACCTTC.

The rearrangement uses TRBV10-3 and TRBJ1-2; D remains unclear. The CDR3 contains 12 residues. The germline V gene has CDR1 ENHRY and CDR2 SYGVKD. Trimming stripped 7 bases from V and 2 bases from J, with 8 bases between. The CDR3 sequence: CAITPDNYGYTF. Written as DNA, the CDR3 is TGTGCCATCACTCCGGACAACTATGGCTACACCTTC.

There are many counts of this clonotype. This chain's CDR3 is CASSLGLQEEAFF. The CDR3 bases are TGTGCCAGCAGCTTGGGTCTTCAGGAGGAAGCTTTCTTT. The chain links TRBV5-6 to TRBJ1-1; the D is unclear. V was shortened by 0 bases and J by 8 bases, with 11 bases between the two germline ends. Germline V CDR1 and CDR2: SGHDT, YYEEEE. CDR3 size: 13 residues.

There are a few counts of this clonotype. Germline is not matched at one junction end, which may reflect a read error. The genes are TRBV29-1 and TRBJ2-1; 7 nucleotides line up with TRBD2. This CDR3 contains 16 residues. Germline V gene data show CDR1 as SQVTM and CDR2 as ANQGSEA. As DNA, the CDR3 is TGCAGCGTGGAAGGAGAAGCGGGGAGCTCCTACAATGAGCAGTTCTTC. Translation: CSVEGEAGSSYNEQFF.

This clonotype turned up a few times. This chain uses TRBV12-3 or TRBV12-4 with TRBJ2-1, with D hard to call. Trimming shortened V by 6 bases and J by 12 bases, and 15 bases separated the two germline ends. This CDR3 is built from 12 residues. Here the CDR3 DNA reads TGTGCCAGCAGCCCGGAACCCCTCGGGCAGTTCTTC. Amino acid sequence: CASSPEPLGQFF.

This clonotype was counted between two and nine times. The chain recombines TRBV19 with TRBJ2-6; tentatively, D is TRBD1 or TRBD2 (5 bases each). The V gene's germline CDR1 is LNHDA and CDR2 SQIVND (reference sequence). CDR3 size: 19 residues. V was shortened by 6 bases and J by 0 bases, with 21 bases between the two germline ends. CDR3 in DNA: TGTGCCAGTAGATATATCCCGGGACGGAATAGCTCTGGGGCCAACGTCCTGACTTTC. Its protein product is CASRYIPGRNSSGANVLTF.

This clonotype was found a few times. This chain connects TRBV27 to TRBJ2-7; weak D call: TRBD1 (5 bases). V shed 4 bases and J shed 8 bases, with 9 bases lying between them. Per germline, CDR1 MNHEY and CDR2 SMNVEV (reference sequence). This CDR3 comprises 11 residues. The CDR3 spells CASSSDSKQYV. The CDR3 DNA reads TGTGCCAGCAGTTCAGACAGCAAGCAGTACGTC.

This clonotype was seen more than once but under ten times. The rearrangement links TRBV11-2 to TRBJ1-1, with a possible D match to TRBD1 (5 bases). From germline, CDR1 is SGHAT and CDR2 FQNNGV. V was shortened by 1 base and J by 5 bases, with 14 bases between the two germline ends. The CDR3 is made up of 15 amino acids. The CDR3 DNA reads TGTGCCAGCAGCTTAGTAGGCTTGAGGGGAACTGAAGCTTTCTTT. It codes for CASSLVGLRGTEAFF.

Comments on this clonotype: A much larger clone lies one base from this, so it may be a read error. The chain has TRBV7-2 and TRBJ2-7; D is unclear. Trimming shortened V by 1 base and J by 2 bases, and 12 bases separated the two germline ends. Germline V lookup: CDR1 SGHTA, CDR2 FQGNSA. The CDR3 contains 15 residues. The CDR3 loop reads CASSLGSESPYEQYV. CDR3 sequence (DNA): TGTGCCAGCAGCTTAGGGTCAGAGTCCCCCTACGAGCAGTACGTC.

This clonotype was seen just once. This rearrangement joins TRBV12-5 to TRBJ1-2; the D gene is possibly TRBD1 (5 bases). Germline V gene sequence: CDR1 LGHNT, CDR2 FRNRAP. V lost 6 bases and J lost 8, with 22 bases in between. CDR3 length: 15 amino acids. The CDR3 protein is CASGSQGVEYGGYTF. The CDR3, as DNA: TGTGCTAGTGGCTCCCAGGGTGTCGAATATGGAGGCTACACCTTC.

CDR3 coding DNA: TGTGCCAGCAGCCGAACAGGGTCTGGGGCCAACGTCCTGACTTTC. Amino acid sequence: CASSRTGSGANVLTF. The chain combines TRBV7-9 with TRBJ2-6; D is possibly TRBD1 (6 bases). V lost 5 bases and J 1 base, leaving 9 bases between the germline ends. This CDR3 comprises 15 residues. Germline V gives CDR1 SEHNR, CDR2 FQNEAQ (reference sequence).

This clonotype was counted a few times. The chain has TRBV2 and TRBJ1-6; D possibly corresponds to TRBD1 (6 bases). The germline CDR1 and CDR2 sequences are SNHLY and FYNNEI. V was cut by 6 bases and J by 7 bases, with 10 bases left in between. The CDR3 covers 13 residues. CDR3 nucleotides: TGTGCCAGCAGCCGGGACATCAATTCACCCCTCCACTTT. Its protein product is CASSRDINSPLHF.

This clonotype has just a few counts. This sequence joins TRBV7-9 and TRBJ1-1; 8 bases map to TRBD1. Germline values: CDR1 SEHNR, CDR2 FQNEAQ (reference sequence). Trimming cost V 5 bases and J 3 bases; bases outside gene matches: 8. CDR3 length: 15 amino acids. DNA of the CDR3: TGTGCCAGCAGCCCCGGACAGGGAGTCCACACTGAAGCTTTCTTT. It codes for CASSPGQGVHTEAFF.

This chain links TRBV4-3 with TRBJ2-7, with D possibly matching TRBD1 (6 bases). Germline lookup yields CDR1 LGHNA and CDR2 YSLEER. The CDR3 consists of 14 residues. V dropped 0 bases and J dropped 4 bases, with 10 bases sitting between them. Here the CDR3 reads CASSQDGRGYEQYF. The CDR3 DNA sequence: TGCGCCAGCAGCCAAGATGGCAGGGGATACGAGCAGTACTTC.